This T cell receptor beta chain was observed in a study of shared clonotypes between healthy human individuals. Study summary: CD8 memory received one plate per donor, CD8 naive two, CD4 memory three and CD4 naive three. Regarding the study as a whole: Generation probabilities of non-shared clonotypes were lower (relative to those shared by all four donors). Sampling used blood alone; tissue repertoires probably differ. Sorted-subset sequencing was shown by rarefaction to be incomplete despite large depth.

Repertoires were generated with immunoSEQ multiplex PCR, while TCRdb's copy carries only in-frame clones and drops some. The sample includes about 980,000 clones, approximately 80% of them seen just once. For this clone: Its antigen is not identified. The junction shows a germline mismatch at one end, possibly a read error.

The CDR3 contains 14 residues. Germline CDR1 and CDR2: SSHAT and FNYEAQ (reference sequence). The sample taken for sequencing was memory CD4+ T cells sorted from blood. As to subset: CD45RA-negative fraction. This receptor was identified in a man younger than 35 in good health. J is TRBJ1-3 and V is TRBV7-7; maybe TRBD1 (6 bases). CDR3 bases: TGTGCTAGCAGCGCGGACAGCTCTGGAAACACCATATATTTT. Encoded protein: CASSADSSGNTIYF.